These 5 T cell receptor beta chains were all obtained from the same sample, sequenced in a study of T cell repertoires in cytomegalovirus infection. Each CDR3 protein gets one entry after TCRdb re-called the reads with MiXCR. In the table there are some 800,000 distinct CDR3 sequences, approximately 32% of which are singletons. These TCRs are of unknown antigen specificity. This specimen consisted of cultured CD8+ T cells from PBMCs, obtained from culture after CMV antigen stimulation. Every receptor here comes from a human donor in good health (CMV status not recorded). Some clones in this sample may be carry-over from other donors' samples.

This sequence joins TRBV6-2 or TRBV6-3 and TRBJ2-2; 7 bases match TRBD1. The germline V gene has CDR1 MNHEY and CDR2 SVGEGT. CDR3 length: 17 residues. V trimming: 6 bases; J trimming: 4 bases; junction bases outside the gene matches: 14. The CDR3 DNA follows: TGTGCCAGCAGCACAGGGGATAAGGTTTTGGGCACCGGGGAGCTGTTTTTT. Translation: CASSTGDKVLGTGELFF.

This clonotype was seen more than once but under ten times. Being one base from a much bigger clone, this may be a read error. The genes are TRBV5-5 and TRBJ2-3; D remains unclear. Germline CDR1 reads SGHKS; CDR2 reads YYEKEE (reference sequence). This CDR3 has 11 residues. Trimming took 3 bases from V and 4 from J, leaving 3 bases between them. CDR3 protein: CASSWPDTQYF. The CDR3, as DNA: TGTGCCAGCAGCTGGCCAGATACGCAGTATTTT.

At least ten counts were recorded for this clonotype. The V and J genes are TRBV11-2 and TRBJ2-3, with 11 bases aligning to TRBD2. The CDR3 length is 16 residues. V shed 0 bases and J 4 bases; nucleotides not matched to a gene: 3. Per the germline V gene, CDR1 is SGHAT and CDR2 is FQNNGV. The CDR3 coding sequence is TGTGCCAGCAGCTTAGAACTAGCGGGGGCCTCAGATACGCAGTATTTT. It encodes CASSLELAGASDTQYF.

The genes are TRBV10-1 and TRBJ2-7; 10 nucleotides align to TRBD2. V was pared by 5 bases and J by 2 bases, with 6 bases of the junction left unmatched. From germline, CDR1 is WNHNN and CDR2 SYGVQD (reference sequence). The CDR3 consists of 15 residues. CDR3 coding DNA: TGCGCCAGCAGTTCGGGACTAGCGAGCACCTACGAGCAGTACTTC. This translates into CASSSGLASTYEQYF.

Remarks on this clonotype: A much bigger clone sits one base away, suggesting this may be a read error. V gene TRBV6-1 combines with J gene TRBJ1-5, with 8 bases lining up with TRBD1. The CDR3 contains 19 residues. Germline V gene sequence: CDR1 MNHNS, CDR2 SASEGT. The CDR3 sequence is CASREGFLRGDRGHQPQHF. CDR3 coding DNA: TGTGCCAGCAGGGAAGGGTTCCTCAGGGGAGACAGGGGCCATCAGCCCCAGCATTTT.